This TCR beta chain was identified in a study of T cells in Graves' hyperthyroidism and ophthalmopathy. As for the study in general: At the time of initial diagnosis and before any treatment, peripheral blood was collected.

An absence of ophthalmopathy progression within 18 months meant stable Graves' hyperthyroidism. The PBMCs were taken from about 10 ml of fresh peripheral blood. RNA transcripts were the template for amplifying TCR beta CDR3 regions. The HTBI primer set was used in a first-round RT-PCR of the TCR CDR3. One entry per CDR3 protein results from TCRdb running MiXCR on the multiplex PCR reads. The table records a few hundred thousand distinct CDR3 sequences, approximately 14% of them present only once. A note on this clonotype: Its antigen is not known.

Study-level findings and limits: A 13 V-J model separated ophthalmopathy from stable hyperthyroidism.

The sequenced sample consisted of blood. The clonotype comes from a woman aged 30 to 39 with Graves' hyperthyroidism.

CDR3 amino acids: CAIKRGGSSYEQYF. CDR3 sequence (DNA): TGTGCCATCAAGCGGGGAGGGTCGTCCTACGAGCAGTACTTC. The rearrangement joins TRBV28 to TRBJ2-7; 7 bases line up with TRBD2. Germline V gene sequence: CDR1 MDHEN, CDR2 SYDVKM. The CDR3 contains 14 residues. Germline trimming cut 10 bases from V and 1 base from J; bases unmatched to any gene: 10.